In its sample, the clone carrying this T cell receptor (beta chain) was seen many times. Its antigen is as yet unknown. The CDR3 sequence is 14 residues long. Per the germline V gene, CDR1 is MNHEY and CDR2 is SVGEGT. V was cut by 5 bases and J by 2 bases, with 13 bases left in between. It was template switching that added a universal primer site, and there were unique molecular identifiers on the cDNA. TCRdb ran MiXCR on the 5' RACE reads and lists one entry per CDR3 protein. This table has about 340,000 distinct CDR3 sequences, about 12% appearing once. This record comes from a study of identical twins. Whole-study findings and limits: Excess low generation probability was seen in twin-shared out-of-frame alpha sequences. Partly confounded zero-insertion analyses could result from invariant MAIT and iNKT cells.

This sample also belongs to another study, concerning yellow fever vaccine responses in identical twins. Turning to that study: Each twin's T cell response to the vaccine was reported to look partly convergent and partly personalized.

The rearrangement uses TRBV6-2 or TRBV6-3 and TRBJ2-7; D gene ambiguous. The receptor was isolated from a woman in her late teens or twenties in good health. The sequencing input was CD8+ T cells sorted from blood. DNA for the CDR3: TGTGCCAGCAGTCTCCGGATAGAAGCCTACGAGCAGTACTTC. It is translated as CASSLRIEAYEQYF.